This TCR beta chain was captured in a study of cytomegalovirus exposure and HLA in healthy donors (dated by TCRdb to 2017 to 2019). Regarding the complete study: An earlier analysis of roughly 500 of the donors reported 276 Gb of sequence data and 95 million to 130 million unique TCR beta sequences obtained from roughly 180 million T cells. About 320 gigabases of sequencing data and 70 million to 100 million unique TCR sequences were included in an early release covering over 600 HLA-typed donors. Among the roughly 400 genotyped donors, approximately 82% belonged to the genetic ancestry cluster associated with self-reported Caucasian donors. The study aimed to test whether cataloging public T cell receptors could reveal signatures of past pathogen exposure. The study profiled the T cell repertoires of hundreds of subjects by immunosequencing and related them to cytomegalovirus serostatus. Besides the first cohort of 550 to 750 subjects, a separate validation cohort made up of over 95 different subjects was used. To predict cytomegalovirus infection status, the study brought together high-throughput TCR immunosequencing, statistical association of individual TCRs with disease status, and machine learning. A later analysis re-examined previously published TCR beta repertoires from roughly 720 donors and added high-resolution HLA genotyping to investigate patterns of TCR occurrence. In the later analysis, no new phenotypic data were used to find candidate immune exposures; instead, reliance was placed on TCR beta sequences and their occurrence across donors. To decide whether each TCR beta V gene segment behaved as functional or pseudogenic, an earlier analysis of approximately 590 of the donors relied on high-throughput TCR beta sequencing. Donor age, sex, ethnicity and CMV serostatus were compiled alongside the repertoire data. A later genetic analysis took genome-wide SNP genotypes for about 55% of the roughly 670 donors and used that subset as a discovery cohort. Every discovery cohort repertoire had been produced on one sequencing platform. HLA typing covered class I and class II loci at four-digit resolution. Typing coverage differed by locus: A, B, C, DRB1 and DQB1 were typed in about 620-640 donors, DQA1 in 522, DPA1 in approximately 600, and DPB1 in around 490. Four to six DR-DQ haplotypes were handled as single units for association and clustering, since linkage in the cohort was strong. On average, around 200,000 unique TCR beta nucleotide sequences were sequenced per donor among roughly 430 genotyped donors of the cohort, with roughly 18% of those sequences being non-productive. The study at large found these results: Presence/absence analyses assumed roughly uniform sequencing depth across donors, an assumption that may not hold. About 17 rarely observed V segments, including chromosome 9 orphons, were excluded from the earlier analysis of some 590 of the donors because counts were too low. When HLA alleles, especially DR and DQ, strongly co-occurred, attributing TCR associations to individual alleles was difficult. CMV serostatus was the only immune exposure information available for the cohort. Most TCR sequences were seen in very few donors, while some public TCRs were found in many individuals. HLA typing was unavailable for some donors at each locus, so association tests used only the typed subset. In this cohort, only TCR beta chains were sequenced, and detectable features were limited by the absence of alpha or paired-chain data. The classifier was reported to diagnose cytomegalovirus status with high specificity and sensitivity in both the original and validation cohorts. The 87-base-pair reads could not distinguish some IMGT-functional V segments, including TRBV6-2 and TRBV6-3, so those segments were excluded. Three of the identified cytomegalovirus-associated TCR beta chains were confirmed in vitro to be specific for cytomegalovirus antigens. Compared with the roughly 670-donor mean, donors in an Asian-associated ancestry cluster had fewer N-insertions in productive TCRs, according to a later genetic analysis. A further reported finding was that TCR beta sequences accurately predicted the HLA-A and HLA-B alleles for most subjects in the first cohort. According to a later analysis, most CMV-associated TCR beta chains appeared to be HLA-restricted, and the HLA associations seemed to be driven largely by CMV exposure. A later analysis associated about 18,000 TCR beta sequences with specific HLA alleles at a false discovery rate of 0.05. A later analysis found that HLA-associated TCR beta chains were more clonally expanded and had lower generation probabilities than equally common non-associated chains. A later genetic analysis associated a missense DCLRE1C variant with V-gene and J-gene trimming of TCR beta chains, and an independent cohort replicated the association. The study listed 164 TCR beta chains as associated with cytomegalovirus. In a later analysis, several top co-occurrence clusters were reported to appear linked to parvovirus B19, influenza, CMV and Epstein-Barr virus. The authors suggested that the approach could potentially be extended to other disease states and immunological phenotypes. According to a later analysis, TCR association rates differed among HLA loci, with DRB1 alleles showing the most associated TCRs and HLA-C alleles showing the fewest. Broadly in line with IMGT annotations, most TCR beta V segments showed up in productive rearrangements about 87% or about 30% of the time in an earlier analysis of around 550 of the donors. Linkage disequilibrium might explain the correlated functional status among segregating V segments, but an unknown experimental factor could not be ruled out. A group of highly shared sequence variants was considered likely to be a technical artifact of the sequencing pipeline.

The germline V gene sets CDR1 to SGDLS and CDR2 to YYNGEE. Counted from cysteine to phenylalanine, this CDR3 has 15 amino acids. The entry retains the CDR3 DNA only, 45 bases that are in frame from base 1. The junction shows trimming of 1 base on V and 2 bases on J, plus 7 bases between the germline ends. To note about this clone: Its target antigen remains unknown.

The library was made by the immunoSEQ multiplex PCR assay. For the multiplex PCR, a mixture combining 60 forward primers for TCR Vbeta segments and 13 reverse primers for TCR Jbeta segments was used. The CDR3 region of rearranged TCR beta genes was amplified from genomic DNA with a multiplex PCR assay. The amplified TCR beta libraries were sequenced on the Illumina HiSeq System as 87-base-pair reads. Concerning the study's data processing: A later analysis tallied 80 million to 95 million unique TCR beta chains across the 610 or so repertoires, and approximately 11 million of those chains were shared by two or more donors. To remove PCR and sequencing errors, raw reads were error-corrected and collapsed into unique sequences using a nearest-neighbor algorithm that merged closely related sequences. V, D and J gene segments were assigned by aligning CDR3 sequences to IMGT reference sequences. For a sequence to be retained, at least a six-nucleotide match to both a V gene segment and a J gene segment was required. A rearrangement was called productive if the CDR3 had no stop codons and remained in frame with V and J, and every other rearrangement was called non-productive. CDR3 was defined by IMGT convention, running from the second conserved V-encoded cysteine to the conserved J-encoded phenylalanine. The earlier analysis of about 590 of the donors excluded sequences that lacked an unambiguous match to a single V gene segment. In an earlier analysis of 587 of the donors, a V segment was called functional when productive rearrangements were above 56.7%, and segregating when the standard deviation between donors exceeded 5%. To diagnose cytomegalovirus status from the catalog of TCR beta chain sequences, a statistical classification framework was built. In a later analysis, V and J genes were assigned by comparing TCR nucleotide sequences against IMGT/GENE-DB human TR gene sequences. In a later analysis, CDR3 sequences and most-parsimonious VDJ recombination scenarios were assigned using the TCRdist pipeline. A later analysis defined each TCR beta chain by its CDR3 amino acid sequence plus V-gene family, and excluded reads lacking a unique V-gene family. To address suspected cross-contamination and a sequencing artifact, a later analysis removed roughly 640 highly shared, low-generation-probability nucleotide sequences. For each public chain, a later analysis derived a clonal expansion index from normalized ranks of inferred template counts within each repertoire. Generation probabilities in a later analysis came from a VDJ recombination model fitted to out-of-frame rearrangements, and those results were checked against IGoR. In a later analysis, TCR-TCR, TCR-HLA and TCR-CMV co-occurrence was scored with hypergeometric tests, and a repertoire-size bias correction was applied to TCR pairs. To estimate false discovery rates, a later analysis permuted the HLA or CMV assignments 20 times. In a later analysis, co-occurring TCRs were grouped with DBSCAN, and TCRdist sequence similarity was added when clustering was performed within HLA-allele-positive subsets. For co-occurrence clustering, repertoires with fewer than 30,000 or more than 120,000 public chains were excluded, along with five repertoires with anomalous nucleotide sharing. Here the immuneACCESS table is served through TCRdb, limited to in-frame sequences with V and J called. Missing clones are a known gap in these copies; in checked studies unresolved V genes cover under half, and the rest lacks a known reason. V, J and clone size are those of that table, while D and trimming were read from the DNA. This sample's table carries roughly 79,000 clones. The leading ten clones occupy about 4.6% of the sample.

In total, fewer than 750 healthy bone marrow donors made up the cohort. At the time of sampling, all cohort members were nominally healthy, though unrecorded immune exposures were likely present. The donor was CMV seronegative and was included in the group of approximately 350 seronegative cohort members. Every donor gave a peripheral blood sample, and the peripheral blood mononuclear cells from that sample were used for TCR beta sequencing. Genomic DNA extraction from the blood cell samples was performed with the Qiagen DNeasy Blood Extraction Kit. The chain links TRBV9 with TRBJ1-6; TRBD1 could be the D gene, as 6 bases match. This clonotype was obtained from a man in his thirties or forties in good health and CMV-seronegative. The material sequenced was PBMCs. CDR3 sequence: CASSVKGAYNSPLHF. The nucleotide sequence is TGTGCCAGCAGCGTAAAGGGGGCCTATAATTCACCCCTCCACTTT.